This T cell receptor (beta chain) was captured in a study of blood T cell repertoires in COVID-19. Study context: From T cells, B-cell-depleted T cells, or PBMCs came the material, which was cDNA or gDNA.

Enrolled through a virtual design, the participants were between roughly 18 and 100 years of age and came from 24 US areas. Contact with a PCR-confirmed or clinician-diagnosed COVID-19 case occurred within 2 weeks of entry. Per germline, CDR1 SGHRS and CDR2 YFSETQ. The CDR3 sequence is 15 residues long. V lost 0 bases, J lost 5 bases, and 15 bases lay in between. Authors' processing steps: Amplifying reference gene primers gave estimates of nucleated cell counts. The assay was immunoSEQ multiplex PCR, and TCRdb's table has in-frame clones only and misses some. V, J and clone size reflect that table, while D and trimming were determined from the DNA. Of about 300,000 clones in the sample, around 85% were seen once. This clone was seen just once.

Sequenced: PBMCs or T cells enriched from blood (not recorded which). The chain uses TRBV5-1 and TRBJ2-7; D is perhaps TRBD2 (5 bases). The origin of this receptor is a woman in her 30s who had been exposed to COVID-19. Written as DNA, the CDR3 is TGCGCCAGCAGCTTGGAGGCACCCACTAGGGACGAGCAGTACTTC. It specifies CASSLEAPTRDEQYF. The variable domain in full, completed from reference TRBV5-1 and TRBJ2-7, reads KAGVTQTPRYLIKTRGQQVTLSCSPISGHRSVSWYQQTPGQGLQFLFEYFSETQRNKGNFPGRFSGRQFSNSRSEMNVSTLELGDSALYLCASSLEAPTRDEQYFGPGTRLTVT.